This is a list of T cell receptor beta chains from one sample in a study of early T cells in non-severe SARS-CoV-2 infection. Via MiXCR, TCRdb re-called the 5' RACE reads, giving one row per CDR3 protein. The data hold some 62,000 distinct CDR3 sequences, with roughly a tenth observed a single time. The sequenced sample consisted of whole blood. These TCRs come from an adult who was a healthcare worker with PCR-confirmed SARS-CoV-2 infection or an uninfected control (not recorded which). Both conserved end residues are part of each CDR3. A D gene is named only where the DNA matches it firmly. Size is stated for part of the rows, as once, few or many counts, or as a class when the clone is expanded.

J gene | V gene | D gene | clone size | CDR3 DNA | CDR3 protein
TRBJ2-5 | TRBV24-1 | TRBD2 | . | TGTGCCACCAGTGAGTGGACTAGCGGGGGAGTAGAGACCCAGTACTTC | CATSEWTSGGVETQYF
TRBJ2-5 | TRBV27 | . | few | TGTGCCAGCAGTTTCATAGGGGCAGAGACCCAGTACTTC | CASSFIGAETQYF
TRBJ2-3 | TRBV30 | TRBD2 | few | TGTGCCTGGAGTGTACCCCCTCCGGGACTAGCGGGGGACGGAGATACGCAGTATTTT | CAWSVPPPGLAGDGDTQYF
TRBJ1-6 | TRBV3-1 | . | many | TGTGCCAGCAGCCAATCACCTGCAGGGCACATTTCACCCCTCCACTTT | CASSQSPAGHISPLHF
TRBJ1-2 | TRBV5-1 | . | many | TGCGCCAGCAGCTTGGACTACAGGGATGGCTACACCTTC | CASSLDYRDGYTF
TRBJ2-3 | TRBV7-3 | . | few | TGTGCCAGCAGCTTTAGGGCAGATACGCAGTATTTT | CASSFRADTQYF
TRBJ2-1 | TRBV11-3 | . | . | TGTGCCAGCAGCTTAGGAGCCACAGGGTTCTACAATGAGCAGTTCTTC | CASSLGATGFYNEQFF
TRBJ1-2 | TRBV5-5 | . | . | TGTGCCAGCAGCTTGTTTAATCTGGATGGCTACACCTTC | CASSLFNLDGYTF
TRBJ1-6 | TRBV5-1 | . | few | TGCGCCAGCAGCCCCGCGCCCCGTAATTCACCCCTCCACTTT | CASSPAPRNSPLHF
TRBJ2-2 | TRBV15 | . | . | TGTGCCGCGCGAGGGGGCGGGGAGCTGTTTTTT | CAARGGGELFF
TRBJ1-2 | TRBV5-1 | TRBD1 | . | TGCGCCAGCAGCGTGGCGGGGTCGACAGGGTCCAACTATGGCTACACCTTC | CASSVAGSTGSNYGYTF
TRBJ1-2 | TRBV11-2 | . | many | TGTGCCAGCAGCTTAGTCGCCAGGAAGGACTATGGCTACACCTTC | CASSLVARKDYGYTF
TRBJ2-3 | TRBV10-2 | TRBD1 | . | TGCGCCAGCAGGGACCCAGGGGGCTCGAACACAGATACGCAGTATTTT | CASRDPGGSNTDTQYF
TRBJ2-2 | TRBV6-6 | TRBD2 | . | TGTGCCAGCAGTCGAACTCTAGCGGGGGGACTGACCGGGGAGCTGTTTTTT | CASSRTLAGGLTGELFF
TRBJ2-3 | TRBV4-1 | TRBD2 | few | TGCGCCAGCAGCCGAGGGAGGGGACTAGCCCGCACAGATACGCAGTATTTT | CASSRGRGLARTDTQYF
TRBJ2-4 | TRBV23-1 | . | few | TGCGCCACCTCCCCCGGCCGAGACATAGCCAAAAACATTCAGTACTTC | CATSPGRDIAKNIQYF
TRBJ1-2 | TRBV9 | TRBD1 | few | TGTGCCAGCAGCGTAGATGGACAGGGCGACTATGGCTACACCTTC | CASSVDGQGDYGYTF